Given below is one T cell receptor beta chain in context. Profiling relied on immunoSEQ multiplex PCR, and the TCRdb table lists in-frame clones only, not all of them. This repertoire shows about 83,000 clones, approximately 93% found once; its top ten account for 0.24%. In germline, CDR1 is LNHDA, CDR2 SQIVND (reference sequence). V was pared by 8 bases and J by 0 bases, with 5 bases between. The CDR3 covers 13 residues. These data are taken from a study of technical replicates of blood from a few donors. The chain combines TRBV19 with TRBJ2-6; D unclear. The TCR was taken from a human donor in good health. Source material: T cells isolated from PBMCs. The CDR3 DNA follows: TGTGCCAGTCACAGCTCTGGGGCCAACGTCCTGACTTTC. It specifies CASHSSGANVLTF. Full variable domain (missing parts from reference TRBV19 and TRBJ2-6): DGGITQSPKYLFRKEGQNVTLSCEQNLNHDAMYWYRQDPGQGLRLIYYSQIVNDFQKGDIAEGYSVSREKKESFPLTVTSAQKNPTAFYLCASHSSGANVLTFGAGSRLTVL.